These 27 T cell receptor beta chains were sequenced from one sample in a study of blood T cell repertoires in COVID-19. TCRdb keeps only in-frame clones here, not all; method: immunoSEQ multiplex PCR. The repertoire holds approximately 220,000 clones, over 75% seen once, with about 3% in the top ten. The sample taken for sequencing was PBMCs or T cells enriched from blood (not recorded which). The receptors were sampled from a woman aged 18-29 years in a cohort exposed to, infected with or recovered from COVID-19 (not recorded which).

V is TRBV29-1 and J is TRBJ2-7; 10 bases match TRBD1. From germline, CDR1 is SQVTM and CDR2 ANQGSEA. The CDR3 consists of 13 residues. With V trimmed by 5 bases and J by 5 bases, 6 bases remained unmatched. The DNA for the CDR3 is TGCAGCGTTAGCAGGACAGGGGGACACGAGCAGTACTTC. It is translated as CSVSRTGGHEQYF.

This clone was counted between two and nine times. The CDR3 is CASSAKLRGITGELFF. CDR3 nucleotide sequence: TGTGCCAGCAGTGCCAAACTCCGGGGGATCACCGGGGAGCTGTTTTTT. This chain joins TRBV25-1 and TRBJ2-2, with D tentatively TRBD2 (6 bases). CDR1 and CDR2 from the germline V gene are MGHDK and SYGVNS. The CDR3 consists of 16 residues. V was trimmed by 4 bases and J by 4 bases, leaving 16 bases between them.

The CDR3 is CASSLLAGGYNEQFF. The CDR3 DNA reads as TGTGCCAGCAGCCTTTTAGCGGGGGGGTACAATGAGCAGTTCTTC. This chain uses TRBV9 with TRBJ2-1; TRBD2 matches at 11 bases. The CDR3 runs to 15 residues. The V gene's germline CDR1 is SGDLS and CDR2 YYNGEE. V shed 4 bases and J 4 bases; nucleotides not matched to a gene: 4. The variable domain in full, completed from reference TRBV9 and TRBJ2-1, reads DSGVTQTPKHLITATGQRVTLRCSPRSGDLSVYWYQQSLDQGLQFLIQYYNGEERAKGNILERFSAQQFPDLHSELNLSSLELGDSALYFCASSLLAGGYNEQFFGPGTRLTVL.

The chain joins TRBV2 to TRBJ2-2, with D tentatively TRBD2 (5 bases). There are 15 residues in the CDR3. Trimming took 6 bases from V and 4 from J, leaving 15 bases between them. Germline lookup yields CDR1 SNHLY and CDR2 FYNNEI. The DNA of the CDR3 is TGTGCCAGCAGACCCGACTACAGATCCACCGGGGAGCTGTTTTTT. It translates to CASRPDYRSTGELFF.

V is TRBV28 and J is TRBJ2-7, with 8 nucleotides matching TRBD1. CDR1 is MDHEN, CDR2 SYDVKM, per germline. CDR3 length equals 16 residues. The V gene end was trimmed by 3 bases and the J gene end by 3 bases; junction bases not matched to a gene: 10. The CDR3 loop reads CASSFGQGALYYEQYF. The CDR3 coding sequence is TGTGCCAGCAGTTTTGGGCAGGGGGCCCTTTACTACGAGCAGTACTTC.

The chain joins TRBV6-5 to TRBJ2-1; D may be TRBD2 (5 bases). This CDR3 is 15 amino acids long. Germline-derived CDR1 and CDR2 are MNHEY and SVGAGI. V was shortened by 8 bases and J by 3 bases, with 17 bases between the two germline ends. The CDR3 region has the DNA TGTGCCAGCGTCCCGGGCGGAAGCGGCTACAATGAGCAGTTCTTC. This codes for CASVPGGSGYNEQFF.

V and J are TRBV25-1 and TRBJ1-4; D not resolved. V lost 3 bases and J lost 7, with 15 bases in between. CDR3 length: 15 residues. Germline V gene data show CDR1 as MGHDK and CDR2 as SYGVNS. This CDR3 is CASSDLPSRGEKLFF. CDR3 in DNA: TGTGCCAGCAGTGATCTCCCGTCCCGGGGTGAAAAACTGTTTTTT.

This clone was counted only a few times. The chain is built from TRBV28 and TRBJ1-3; perhaps TRBD1 as D (6 bases). This CDR3 has 14 residues. Germline V gene sequence: CDR1 MDHEN, CDR2 SYDVKM. V was trimmed by 4 bases and J by 7 bases, leaving 14 bases between them. The CDR3 loop is CASSSGTRRNTIYF. CDR3 bases: TGTGCCAGCAGTTCCGGGACAAGGCGGAACACCATATATTTT.

CDR3 nucleotide sequence: TGTGCCAGCAGCGTACAGGCAGACACCGGGGAGCTGTTTTTT. Translation gives CASSVQADTGELFF. J is TRBJ2-2 and V is TRBV9, with D unclear. Per germline, CDR1 SGDLS and CDR2 YYNGEE. V was pared by 1 base and J by 3 bases, with 7 bases between. The CDR3 length is 14 residues.

The rearrangement joins TRBV6-7 to TRBJ2-2, with 8 positions matching TRBD2. TRBV6-7 falls under the ORF class, with uncertain function. With 7 bases clipped from V and 0 bases from J, the junction kept 13 bases outside the gene matches. The CDR3 has 18 residues. The CDR3 DNA sequence: TGTGCCAGCATCTCCGGCGGGGGGCCCGTATCGAACACCGGGGAGCTGTTTTTT. Its protein is CASISGGGPVSNTGELFF.

V gene TRBV2 combines with J gene TRBJ2-4; D gene ambiguous. The CDR3 runs to 13 residues. V dropped 5 bases and J dropped 1 base, with 6 bases sitting between them. The germline V gene has CDR1 SNHLY and CDR2 FYNNEI. This CDR3 is CASSPGAKNIQYF. The CDR3 region has the DNA TGTGCCAGCAGTCCCGGGGCCAAAAACATTCAGTACTTC.

This chain connects TRBV6-6 to TRBJ1-5; 7 bases fit TRBD1. V lost 6 bases, J lost 0 bases, and 11 bases stayed unmatched. The CDR3 spans 17 residues. Germline V gene lookup returns CDR1 MNHNY and CDR2 SVGAGI (reference sequence). CDR3 sequence reads: CASSRMTGTYSNQPQHF. The DNA of the CDR3 is TGTGCCAGCAGCCGAATGACAGGGACGTATAGCAATCAGCCCCAGCATTTT.

The chain is built from TRBV6-4 and TRBJ2-5, with D perhaps matching TRBD1 (6 bases). CDR1 is MRHNA, CDR2 SNTAGT, per germline. This CDR3 has 14 amino acids. The V gene lost 3 bases and the J gene lost 1 base, with 9 bases spanning the gap. The CDR3 reads CASSERGGQETQYF. CDR3 nucleotides: TGTGCCAGCAGTGAAAGAGGGGGCCAAGAGACCCAGTACTTC.

CDR3 protein: CASSPGRGGSYNEQFF. The CDR3 nucleotides are TGTGCCAGCAGCCCCGGACGAGGGGGCAGCTACAATGAGCAGTTCTTC. V usage is TRBV7-2 and J usage is TRBJ2-1, with 7 nucleotides matching TRBD1. V shed 5 bases, J shed 3 bases, and the junction held 10 bases outside the gene matches. Germline V gives CDR1 SGHTA, CDR2 FQGNSA. The CDR3 covers 16 residues.

The rearrangement uses TRBV2 and TRBJ1-1; D is unresolved. CDR3 length equals 13 residues. The V gene's germline CDR1 is SNHLY and CDR2 FYNNEI. V lost 4 bases and J lost 0, with 6 bases in between. This CDR3 reads CASSGHLNTEAFF. DNA for the CDR3: TGTGCCAGCAGTGGGCATCTGAACACTGAAGCTTTCTTT.

The rearrangement uses TRBV3-1 (or the pseudogene TRBV3-2) and TRBJ1-2; tentative D call: TRBD1 (5 bases). The V and J ends lost 4 bases and 6 bases respectively, with 12 bases between them. The CDR3 runs 13 residues. Per germline, CDR1 LGHDT and CDR2 YNNKEL (reference sequence). The CDR3 sequence is CASSPAGLDGYTF. The CDR3 DNA is TGTGCCAGCAGCCCGGCAGGGTTGGATGGCTACACCTTC.

CDR3 sequence (DNA): TGTGCCAGCAGCCACTTACAGGGGGCTGGAAACACCATATATTTT. Its protein is CASSHLQGAGNTIYF. This chain uses TRBV3-1 (or the pseudogene TRBV3-2) with TRBJ1-3, with TRBD1 identical over 8 bases. The J segment lost 2 bases and the V segment lost 3 bases, leaving 3 bases of the junction unmatched. The length of the CDR3 is 15 residues. Germline-derived CDR1 and CDR2 are LGHDT and YNNKEL (reference sequence).

The CDR3 bases are TGTGCCAGCTCACCAGAACAGTTTGAAGCTTTCTTT. Residues: CASSPEQFEAFF. V and J are TRBV18 and TRBJ1-1; D is undetermined. V was pared by 2 bases and J by 7 bases, with 8 bases between. The CDR3 contains 12 residues. Germline assignment: CDR1 KGHSH and CDR2 LQKENI.

The chain employs TRBV5-1 and TRBJ1-2, with D perhaps matching TRBD1 (5 bases). From germline, CDR1 is SGHRS and CDR2 YFSETQ. The CDR3 has 13 residues. The germline V and J ends were trimmed by 5 bases and 4 bases, with 12 bases remaining between them. CDR3 amino acids: CASSPRDSYGYTF. Written as DNA, the CDR3 is TGCGCCAGCAGTCCCCGGGACTCCTATGGCTACACCTTC.

This clone was observed a few times. The chain has TRBV28 and TRBJ1-1; D might be TRBD1 (5 bases). The CDR3 consists of 14 residues. CDR1 and CDR2 (germline): MDHEN, SYDVKM. The V gene lost 2 bases and the J gene lost 3 bases, with 10 bases spanning the gap. CDR3 sequence reads: CASSLEGGDTEAFF. The CDR3 DNA follows: TGTGCCAGCAGTTTAGAGGGAGGGGACACTGAAGCTTTCTTT.

This clone was counted only a few times. The chain uses TRBV6-5 and TRBJ1-6; 7 bases match TRBD1. The CDR3 is made up of 13 amino acids. Trimming cost V 1 base and J 10 bases; bases outside gene matches: 1. Per germline, CDR1 MNHEY and CDR2 SVGAGI. This chain's CDR3 is CASSYLGQSPLHF. The CDR3 DNA is TGTGCCAGCAGTTACTTGGGACAGTCACCCCTCCACTTT.

The chain links TRBV19 to TRBJ1-5; D is uncertain. Deletions cut 5 bases from V and 2 bases from J, with 10 bases between. Germline V gene data show CDR1 as LNHDA and CDR2 as SQIVND (reference sequence). The CDR3 is 14 amino acids. CDR3 in DNA: TGTGCCAGTAGTCGGAGGGAGGGCAATCAGCCCCAGCATTTT. It codes for CASSRREGNQPQHF.

The chain joins TRBV5-6 to TRBJ2-3; the D gene is possibly TRBD2 (6 bases). The germline V and J ends were trimmed by 4 bases and 1 base, with 16 bases remaining between them. The CDR3 length is 16 residues. The germline V gene has CDR1 SGHDT and CDR2 YYEEEE. The CDR3 DNA reads as TGTGCCAGCAGCCCTGGAGGGTGGGGGGGCACAGATACGCAGTATTTT. Translation: CASSPGGWGGTDTQYF.

At least ten counts were recorded for this clone. The rearrangement uses TRBV4-1 and TRBJ2-3; no reliable D call. The germline V gene has CDR1 MGHRA and CDR2 YSYEKL. The length of the CDR3 is 14 residues. Trimming pared 1 base from V and 4 bases from J, leaving 9 bases between. The CDR3 spells CASSQGSGADTQYF. The CDR3 nucleotides read TGCGCCAGCAGCCAAGGGAGTGGCGCAGATACGCAGTATTTT.

V gene TRBV9 combines with J gene TRBJ2-3, with D tentatively TRBD2 (5 bases). Germline values: CDR1 SGDLS, CDR2 YYNGEE. V was cut by 4 bases and J by 4 bases, with 13 bases left in between. The length of the CDR3 is 14 residues. Written as DNA, the CDR3 is TGTGCCAGCAGCAGAGGGTCCGGGCCAGATACGCAGTATTTT. This gives the protein CASSRGSGPDTQYF.

This clone was found once. The V and J genes are TRBV7-9 and TRBJ1-4; no reliable D call. V lost 5 bases, J lost 6 bases, and 10 bases lay in between. The CDR3 runs to 13 residues. Germline V gene data show CDR1 as SEHNR and CDR2 as FQNEAQ (reference sequence). The CDR3 reads CASSRPMDEKLFF. Here the CDR3 DNA reads TGTGCCAGCAGCCGCCCTATGGATGAAAAACTGTTTTTT. The variable domain in full, with the rest retrieved from reference TRBV7-9 and TRBJ1-4, is DTGVSQNPRHKITKRGQNVTFRCDPISEHNRLYWYRQTLGQGPEFLTYFQNEAQLEKSRLLSDRFSAERPKGSFSTLEIQRTEQGDSAMYLCASSRPMDEKLFFGSGTQLSVL.

The chain links TRBV4-1 to TRBJ2-1; D unclear. The CDR3 length is 13 residues. CDR1 and CDR2 from the germline V gene are MGHRA and YSYEKL. V lost 1 base and J 10 bases, leaving 11 bases between the germline ends. The CDR3 region is CASSQVRSEEQFF. The CDR3 DNA is TGCGCCAGCAGCCAAGTAAGGTCGGAGGAGCAGTTCTTC.